The clone carrying this T cell receptor (beta chain) was detected ten times or more. The germline CDR1 and CDR2 sequences are SGHRS and YFSETQ. The CDR3 consists of 16 residues. V was cut by 0 bases and J by 0 bases, with 7 bases left in between. TCRdb fed the 5' RACE reads into MiXCR, producing one record per CDR3 protein. The repertoire holds approximately 65,000 distinct CDR3 sequences, with about 4% as singletons. The source of the sample is a study of neurological immune-mediated disorders. The V gene is TRBV5-1, the J gene TRBJ2-6; D uncertain. The sequence derives from a man aged 50 to 59 with multiple sclerosis. Sequenced material: PBMCs. This chain's CDR3 is CASSLVGDSGANVLTF. DNA for the CDR3: TGCGCCAGCAGCTTGGTAGGAGACTCTGGGGCCAACGTCCTGACTTTC.